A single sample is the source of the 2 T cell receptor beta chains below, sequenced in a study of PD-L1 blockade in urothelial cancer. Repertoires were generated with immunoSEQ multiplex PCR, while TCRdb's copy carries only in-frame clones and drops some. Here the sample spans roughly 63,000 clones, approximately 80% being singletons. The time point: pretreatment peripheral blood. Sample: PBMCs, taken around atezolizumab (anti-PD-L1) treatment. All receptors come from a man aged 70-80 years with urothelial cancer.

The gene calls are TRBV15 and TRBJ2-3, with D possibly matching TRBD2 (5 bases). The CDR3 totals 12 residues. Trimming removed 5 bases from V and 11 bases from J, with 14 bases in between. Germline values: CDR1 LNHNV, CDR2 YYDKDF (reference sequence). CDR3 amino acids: CATSLYPREQYF. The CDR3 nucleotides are TGTGCCACCAGCCTTTATCCCCGGGAGCAGTATTTT.

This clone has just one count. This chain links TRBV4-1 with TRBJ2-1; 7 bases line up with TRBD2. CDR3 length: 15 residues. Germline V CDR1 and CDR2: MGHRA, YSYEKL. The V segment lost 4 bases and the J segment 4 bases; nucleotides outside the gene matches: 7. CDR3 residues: CASSLRPAGYNEQFF. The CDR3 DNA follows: TGCGCCAGCAGCCTCCGCCCAGCGGGGTACAATGAGCAGTTCTTC.